This T cell receptor beta chain was obtained from a study of shared clonotypes between healthy human individuals. Study-wide results and limits: Investigators expected sequencing depth to affect clonotype sharing among donors.

Germline lookup yields CDR1 SEHNR and CDR2 FQNEAQ (reference sequence). This CDR3 region has 15 residues. The germline V and J ends were trimmed by 5 bases and 2 bases, with 12 bases remaining between them. Concerning this clone: What it binds is not known.

CD45RO negativity and positive selection for CCR7 defined naive CD8 cells, a population that excluded terminally differentiated effector memory CD45RA+ cells. The repertoire was sequenced with immunoSEQ multiplex PCR; TCRdb's copy has only in-frame clones and lacks some. The repertoire holds 650,000 to 800,000 clones, with 92% as singletons. The clonotype originates from a man aged 30 to 39 in good health. The sequenced material came from naive CD8+ T cells sorted from blood. The chain recombines TRBV7-9 with TRBJ1-4; no definite D call. CDR3 residues: CASSPTDRTNEKLFF. The CDR3 DNA sequence: TGTGCCAGCAGCCCAACGGATCGGACTAATGAAAAACTGTTTTTT.